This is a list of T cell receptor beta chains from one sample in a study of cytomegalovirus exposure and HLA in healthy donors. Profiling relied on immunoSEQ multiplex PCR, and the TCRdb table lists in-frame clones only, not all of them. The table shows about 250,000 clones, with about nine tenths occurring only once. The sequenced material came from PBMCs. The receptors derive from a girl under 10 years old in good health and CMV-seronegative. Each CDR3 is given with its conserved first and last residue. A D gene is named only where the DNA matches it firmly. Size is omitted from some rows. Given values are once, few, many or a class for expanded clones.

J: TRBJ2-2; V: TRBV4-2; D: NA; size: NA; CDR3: CASSQDASRVAGELFF; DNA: TGTGCCAGCAGCCAAGATGCCAGTCGGGTGGCCGGGGAGCTGTTTTTT
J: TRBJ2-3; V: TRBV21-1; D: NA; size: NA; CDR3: CASTAWGLARYTQYF; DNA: TGTGCCAGCACTGCTTGGGGACTAGCGAGATATACGCAGTATTTT
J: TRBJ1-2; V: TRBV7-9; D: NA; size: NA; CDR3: CASSSPGSGYGYTF; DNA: TGTGCCAGCAGCTCCCCAGGGTCGGGCTATGGCTACACCTTC
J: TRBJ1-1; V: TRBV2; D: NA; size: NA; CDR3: CASSVRGWGVMNTEAFF; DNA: TGTGCCAGCAGTGTACGGGGTTGGGGAGTCATGAACACTGAAGCTTTCTTT
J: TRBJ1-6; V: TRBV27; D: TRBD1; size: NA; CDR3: CATGQGNSPLHF; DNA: TGTGCCACCGGACAGGGGAATTCACCCCTCCACTTT
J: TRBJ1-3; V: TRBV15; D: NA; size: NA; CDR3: CATSRDGQSSSGNTIYF; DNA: TGTGCCACCAGCAGAGATGGGCAGTCGAGCTCTGGAAACACCATATATTTT
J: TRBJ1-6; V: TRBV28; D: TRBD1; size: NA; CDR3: CASRMTGANSPLHF; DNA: TGTGCCAGCAGGATGACAGGGGCGAATTCACCCCTCCACTTT
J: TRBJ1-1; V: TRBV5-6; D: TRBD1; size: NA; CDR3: CASSLEGTGGEAFF; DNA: TGTGCCAGCAGCTTGGAGGGGACAGGGGGAGAAGCTTTCTTT
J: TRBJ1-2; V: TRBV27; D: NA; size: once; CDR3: CASSQRDNYGYTF; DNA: TGTGCCAGCAGTCAAAGAGATAACTATGGCTACACCTTC
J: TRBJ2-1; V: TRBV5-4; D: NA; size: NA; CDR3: CASSLEFGGGSYNEQFF; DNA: TGTGCCAGCAGCTTGGAGTTCGGGGGAGGCTCCTACAATGAGCAGTTCTTC
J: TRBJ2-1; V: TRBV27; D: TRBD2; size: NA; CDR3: CASTPDTPAGDLDEQFF; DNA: TGTGCCAGCACTCCTGACACCCCAGCGGGAGATTTGGATGAGCAGTTCTTC
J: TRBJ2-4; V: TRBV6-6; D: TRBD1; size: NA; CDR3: CASGTDSAKNIQYF; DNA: TGTGCCAGCGGGACAGACTCAGCCAAAAACATTCAGTACTTC
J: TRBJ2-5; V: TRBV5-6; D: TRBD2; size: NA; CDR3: CASSFGGDEEKYF; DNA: TGTGCCAGCAGCTTCGGGGGGGATGAGGAAAAGTACTTC
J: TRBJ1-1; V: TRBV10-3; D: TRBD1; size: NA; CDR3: CAISGTGGTEAFF; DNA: TGTGCCATCAGTGGGACAGGGGGGACTGAAGCTTTCTTT
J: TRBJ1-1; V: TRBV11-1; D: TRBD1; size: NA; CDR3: CASSADRGGMNTEAFF; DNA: TGTGCCAGCAGCGCAGACAGGGGCGGTATGAACACTGAAGCTTTCTTT
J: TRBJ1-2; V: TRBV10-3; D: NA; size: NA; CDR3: CAISDLLQTANYGYTF; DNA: TGTGCCATCAGTGACCTCCTTCAAACAGCTAACTATGGCTACACCTTC
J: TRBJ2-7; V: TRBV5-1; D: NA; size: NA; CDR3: CASSLAASSYEQYF; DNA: TGCGCCAGCAGCTTGGCGGCTAGCTCCTACGAGCAGTACTTC
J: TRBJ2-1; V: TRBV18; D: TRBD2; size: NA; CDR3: CASSTERDYEQFF; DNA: TGTGCCAGCTCGACGGAGCGGGACTATGAGCAGTTCTTC
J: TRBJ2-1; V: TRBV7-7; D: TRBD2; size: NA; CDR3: CASSLGAGEYNEQFF; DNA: TGTGCCAGCAGCTTAGGAGCGGGAGAGTACAATGAGCAGTTCTTC
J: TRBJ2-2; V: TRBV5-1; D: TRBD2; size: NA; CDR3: CASSFSGLAGGNTGELFF; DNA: TGCGCCAGCAGCTTTTCGGGACTAGCGGGAGGGAACACCGGGGAGCTGTTTTTT
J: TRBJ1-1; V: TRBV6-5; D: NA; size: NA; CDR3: CASSYGAGAEAFF; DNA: TGTGCCAGCAGTTACGGAGCAGGGGCGGAAGCTTTCTTT
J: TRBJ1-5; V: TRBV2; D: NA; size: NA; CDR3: CASSINLGGNQPQHF; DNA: TGTGCCAGCTCGATCAATTTAGGGGGCAATCAGCCCCAGCATTTT
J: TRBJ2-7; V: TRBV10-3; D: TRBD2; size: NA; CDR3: CAISEFSGGREQYF; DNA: TGTGCCATCAGTGAATTTAGCGGGGGGCGCGAGCAGTACTTC
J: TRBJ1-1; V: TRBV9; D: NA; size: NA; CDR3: CASSRTVGTEAFF; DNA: TGTGCCAGCAGCCGGACAGTGGGCACTGAAGCTTTCTTT
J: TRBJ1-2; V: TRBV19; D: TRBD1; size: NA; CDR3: CASSFRDRSNYGYTF; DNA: TGTGCCAGTAGTTTCCGGGACAGGAGTAACTATGGCTACACCTTC
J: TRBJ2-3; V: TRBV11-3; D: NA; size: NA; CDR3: CASSPSGWDTQYF; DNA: TGTGCCAGCAGCCCATCTGGCTGGGATACGCAGTATTTT
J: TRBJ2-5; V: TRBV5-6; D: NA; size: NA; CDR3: CASSFLPDTFLQETQYF; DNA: TGTGCCAGCAGCTTTCTACCCGACACATTCCTTCAAGAGACCCAGTACTTC
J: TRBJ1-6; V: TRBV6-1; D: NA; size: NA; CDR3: CASSEAPGQGTPPLHF; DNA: TGTGCCAGCAGTGAAGCGCCGGGGCAGGGGACGCCACCCCTCCACTTT